This T cell receptor (beta chain) was sequenced for a study of blood T cell repertoires in COVID-19. Germline CDR1 reads SQVTM; CDR2 reads ANQGSEA. The CDR3 loop spans 13 amino acids. V lost 4 bases to trimming and J lost 0 bases, with 10 bases between them. This clone was counted only a few times. TCRdb's table, derived via immunoSEQ multiplex PCR, lists solely in-frame clones and lacks some. The profile covers about 150,000 clones, with 65% to 90% appearing a single time and around 3.5% taken by the ten largest. The sequence came from a man aged 65-85 years with acute or convalescent COVID-19. The chain recombines TRBV29-1 with TRBJ2-7; D is unresolved. Sequencing was carried out using peripheral blood. CDR3 in amino acids: CSVVPASSYEQYF. CDR3 coding DNA: TGCAGCGTTGTCCCTGCTAGCTCCTACGAGCAGTACTTC.